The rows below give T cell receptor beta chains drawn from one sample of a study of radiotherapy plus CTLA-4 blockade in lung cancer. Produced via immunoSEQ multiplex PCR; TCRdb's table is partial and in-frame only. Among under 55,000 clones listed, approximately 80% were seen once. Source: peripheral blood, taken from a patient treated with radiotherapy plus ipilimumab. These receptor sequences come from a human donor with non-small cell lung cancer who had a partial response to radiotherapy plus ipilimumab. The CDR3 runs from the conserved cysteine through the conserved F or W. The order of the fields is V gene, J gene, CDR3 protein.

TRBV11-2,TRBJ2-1,CASSLGLRSSYNEQFF
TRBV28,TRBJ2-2,CASSLSSGPTGELFF
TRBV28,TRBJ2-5,CASSLQGGVQETQYF
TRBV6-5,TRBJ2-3,CASSYKSGGFADTQYF
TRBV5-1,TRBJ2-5,CASCYDRLSETQYF
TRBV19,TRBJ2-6,CASTRGAGSGANVLTF
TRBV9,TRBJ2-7,CASSVGTGSIEQYF
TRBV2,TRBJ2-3,CASSTSGTPRRAQYF
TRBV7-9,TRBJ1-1,CASTLGGAGTEAFF
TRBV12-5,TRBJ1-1,CASGLDRGNTEAFF